A selection of T cell receptor beta chains follows, all from one sample in a study of blood T cell repertoires in COVID-19. The data were produced by immunoSEQ multiplex PCR, yet TCRdb's version contains in-frame clones alone and is incomplete. The table has 200,000 to 250,000 clones, around 80% seen once. Sequencing was performed on peripheral blood. All receptors derive from a woman in her 70s with acute or convalescent COVID-19. The CDR3 runs from the conserved cysteine through the conserved F or W. D genes are given only for firm matches. The listing skips clone size in some rows; elsewhere it reads once, few, many or a size class.

>TRBD1|few|TRBJ1-2|TRBV18
TGTGCCAGCTCGCAAACCGGGACAGACAACTACACCTTC
CASSQTGTDNYTF
>NA|NA|TRBJ2-1|TRBV29-1
TGCAGCGCCGACGGTGGGGGGTTCTACAATGAGCAGTTCTTC
CSADGGGFYNEQFF
>TRBD2|NA|TRBJ2-1|TRBV30
TGTGCCTGGAGTGTACCTCCGGGACTAGCGGGAGTGAGCAATGAGCAGTTCTTC
CAWSVPPGLAGVSNEQFF
>NA|once|TRBJ1-5|TRBV19
TGTGCCAGTAGTATAGATCTAGGACACCCAAGCAATCAGCCCCAGCATTTT
CASSIDLGHPSNQPQHF
>NA|NA|TRBJ2-5|TRBV28
TGTGCCAGCAGTTTGATAACTGTACAAGAGACCCAGTACTTC
CASSLITVQETQYF
>TRBD2|NA|TRBJ2-1|TRBV4-1
TGCGCCAGCAGCCAAGGTTGGGGGACTAGCGGGACGCAGTACAATGAGCAGTTCTTC
CASSQGWGTSGTQYNEQFF
>NA|NA|TRBJ2-5|TRBV24-1
TGTGCCACCAGTGACCCTATCGTAGGAGGGAAAGGAGAGACCCAGTACTTC
CATSDPIVGGKGETQYF
>NA|NA|TRBJ1-6|TRBV5-4
TGTGCCAGCAGCCCGGGTCAACTCTATAATTCACCCCTCCACTTT
CASSPGQLYNSPLHF
>NA|NA|TRBJ1-2|TRBV6-1
TGTGCCAGCAGTGAAACAGGGAACCGCGGCTACACCTTC
CASSETGNRGYTF
>NA|NA|TRBJ2-3|TRBV2
TGTGCCAGCAGGGGCTCGGCAGGTGGAGATACGCAGTATTTT
CASRGSAGGDTQYF
>TRBD2|NA|TRBJ2-1|TRBV11-2
TGTGCCAGCAGCTTCCTAGCGGCCACGTTCGAGCAGTTCTTC
CASSFLAATFEQFF
>NA|NA|TRBJ1-2|TRBV30
TGTGCCTGGAGTCCAATGGGGGGAACCGCTCCTCTTGGCTATGGCTACACCTTC
CAWSPMGGTAPLGYGYTF
>NA|NA|TRBJ2-1|TRBV5-1
TGCGCCAGCAGCTTGGCACCCGGGACACCGAATGAGCAGTTCTTC
CASSLAPGTPNEQFF
>TRBD2|NA|TRBJ2-1|TRBV3-1/TRBV3-2
TGTGCCAGCAGCCGGGGACTAGCGGGAGCTCAGGAGCAGTTCTTC
CASSRGLAGAQEQFF
>TRBD2|NA|TRBJ2-3|TRBV2
TGTGCCAGCATGCCGGGACTAGCGGGAGTGGGAACGCAGTATTTT
CASMPGLAGVGTQYF
>TRBD1|NA|TRBJ2-6|TRBV6-5
TGTGCCAGAGGGGACAGGGGCTCTGGGGCCAACGTCCTGACTTTC
CARGDRGSGANVLTF
>TRBD1|NA|TRBJ2-7|TRBV27
TGTGCCAGCAGTGACCGGGACAGGGCCCTTGACGAGCAGTACTTC
CASSDRDRALDEQYF
>NA|NA|TRBJ1-2|TRBV2
TGTGCCAGCAGTGGGCAGGGCACGGACTATGGCTACACCTTC
CASSGQGTDYGYTF
>NA|NA|TRBJ2-7|TRBV27
TGTGCCAGCAGTGACAGCTCACGGTGGGAGCAGTACTTC
CASSDSSRWEQYF
>NA|NA|TRBJ2-6|TRBV24-1
TGTGCCACCAGTGATTCTGGACTGACCTCTGGGGCCAACGTCCTGACTTTC
CATSDSGLTSGANVLTF
>TRBD1|NA|TRBJ2-1|TRBV30
TGTGCCTGGCGACAGGGCGGACCCTACAATGAGCAGTTCTTC
CAWRQGGPYNEQFF
>NA|NA|TRBJ2-3|TRBV5-4
TGTGCCAGCAGCTTGGATGGGAGGGATACGCAGTATTTT
CASSLDGRDTQYF
>NA|NA|TRBJ2-3|TRBV5-1
TGCGCCAGCAGCTTGGATCCCGGGACAGATACGCAGTATTTT
CASSLDPGTDTQYF
>TRBD1|NA|TRBJ2-5|TRBV15
TGTGCCACCAGCAGTCCTACTAAACAGGGGAAAGAGACCCAGTACTTC
CATSSPTKQGKETQYF
>TRBD1|NA|TRBJ1-4|TRBV27
TGTGCCAGCAGTTACCGGGACAGGGGAGCTGAAAAACTGTTTTTT
CASSYRDRGAEKLFF
>NA|NA|TRBJ1-6|TRBV2
TGTGCCAGCAGCCTGACAGAATCTAATTCACCCCTCCACTTT
CASSLTESNSPLHF
>TRBD1|once|TRBJ1-6|TRBV7-2
TGTGCCAGCAGCCCAGACAGGGCCATCTATAATTCACCCCTCCACTTT
CASSPDRAIYNSPLHF
>TRBD1|NA|TRBJ1-5|TRBV5-4
TGTGCCAGCAGCCAAGACAGGGGAGGCAATCAGCCCCAGCATTTT
CASSQDRGGNQPQHF
>TRBD1|NA|TRBJ2-3|TRBV5-1
TGCGCCAGCAGCCCAACCTGGGACAGGCACACAGATACGCAGTATTTT
CASSPTWDRHTDTQYF
>TRBD2|NA|TRBJ2-1|TRBV5-4
TGTGCCAGCAAAGATGGGCGGGAGGGTGATTTTGAGCAGTTCTTC
CASKDGREGDFEQFF
>TRBD2|NA|TRBJ2-3|TRBV10-3
TGTGCCATCAGTGGCCAGACTAGCGGGACCACAGATACGCAGTATTTT
CAISGQTSGTTDTQYF
>NA|NA|TRBJ1-1|TRBV5-1
TGCGCCAGCAGCTCGAGCGACAGGAACACTGAAGCTTTCTTT
CASSSSDRNTEAFF
>NA|NA|TRBJ1-6|TRBV5-1
TGCGCCAGCAGCCAGTCGGGGGGAAATAATTCACCCCTCCACTTT
CASSQSGGNNSPLHF
>TRBD2|NA|TRBJ2-7|TRBV7-9
TGTGCCAGCAGACTAGCGGGAGGGTACGAGCAGTACTTC
CASRLAGGYEQYF
>NA|NA|TRBJ1-2|TRBV29-1
TGCAGCGTTTGGCGGGGGGCAGGGGGCTACACCTTC
CSVWRGAGGYTF